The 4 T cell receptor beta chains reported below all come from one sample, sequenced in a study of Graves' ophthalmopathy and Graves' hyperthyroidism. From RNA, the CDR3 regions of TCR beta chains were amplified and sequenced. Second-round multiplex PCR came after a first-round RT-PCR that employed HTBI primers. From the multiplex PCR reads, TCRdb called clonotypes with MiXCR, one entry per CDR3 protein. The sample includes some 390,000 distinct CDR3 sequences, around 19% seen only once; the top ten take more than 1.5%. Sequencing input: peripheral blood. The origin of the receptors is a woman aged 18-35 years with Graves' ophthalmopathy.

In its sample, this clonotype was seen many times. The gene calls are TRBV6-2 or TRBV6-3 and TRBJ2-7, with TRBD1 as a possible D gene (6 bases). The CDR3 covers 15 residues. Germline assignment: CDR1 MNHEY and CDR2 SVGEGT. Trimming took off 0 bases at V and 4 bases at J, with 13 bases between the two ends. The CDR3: CASSYSAGAKYEQYF. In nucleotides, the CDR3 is TGTGCCAGCAGTTACTCAGCAGGGGCCAAATACGAGCAGTACTTC.

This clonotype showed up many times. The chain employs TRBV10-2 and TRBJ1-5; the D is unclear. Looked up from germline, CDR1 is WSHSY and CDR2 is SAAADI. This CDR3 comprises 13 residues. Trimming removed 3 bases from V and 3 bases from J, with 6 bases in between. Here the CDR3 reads CASSDSDNQPQHF. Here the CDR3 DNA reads TGCGCCAGCAGTGATTCGGACAATCAGCCCCAGCATTTT.

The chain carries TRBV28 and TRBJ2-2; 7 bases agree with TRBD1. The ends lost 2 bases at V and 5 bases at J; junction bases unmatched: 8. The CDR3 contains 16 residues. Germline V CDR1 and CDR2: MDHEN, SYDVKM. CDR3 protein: CASSLGDRRPTGELFF. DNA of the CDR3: TGTGCCAGCAGTTTAGGGGACAGAAGACCAACCGGGGAGCTGTTTTTT.

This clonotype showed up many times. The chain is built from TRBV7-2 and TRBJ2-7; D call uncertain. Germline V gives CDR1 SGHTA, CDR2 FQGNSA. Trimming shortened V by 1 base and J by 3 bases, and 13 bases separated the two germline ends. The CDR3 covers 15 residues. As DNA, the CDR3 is TGTGCCAGCAGCTTAGTTTTCGGACGGAACTACGAGCAGTACTTC. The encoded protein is CASSLVFGRNYEQYF.